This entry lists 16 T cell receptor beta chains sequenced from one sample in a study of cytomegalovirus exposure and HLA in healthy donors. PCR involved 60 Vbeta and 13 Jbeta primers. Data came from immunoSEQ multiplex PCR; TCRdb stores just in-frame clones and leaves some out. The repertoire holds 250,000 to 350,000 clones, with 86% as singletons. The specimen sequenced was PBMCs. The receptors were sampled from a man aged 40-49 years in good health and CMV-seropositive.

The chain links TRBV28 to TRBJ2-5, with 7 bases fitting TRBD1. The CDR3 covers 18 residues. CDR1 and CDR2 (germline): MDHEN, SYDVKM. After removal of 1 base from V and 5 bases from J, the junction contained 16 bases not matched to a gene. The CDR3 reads CASSLSIYLQGLRETQYF. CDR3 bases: TGTGCCAGCAGTTTATCAATTTATTTACAGGGGTTAAGGGAGACCCAGTACTTC.

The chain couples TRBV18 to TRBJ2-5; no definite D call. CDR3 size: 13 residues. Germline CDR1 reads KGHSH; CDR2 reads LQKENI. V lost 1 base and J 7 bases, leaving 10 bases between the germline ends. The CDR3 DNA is TGTGCCAGCTCACCACGTGGGCTGGGGACCCAGTACTTC. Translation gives CASSPRGLGTQYF.

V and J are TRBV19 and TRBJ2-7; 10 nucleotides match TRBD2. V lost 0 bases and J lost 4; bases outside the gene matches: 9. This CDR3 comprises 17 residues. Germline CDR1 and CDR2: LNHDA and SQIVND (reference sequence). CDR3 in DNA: TGTGCCAGTAGTATAGATCACGGGACTAGCGAGAGATACGAGCAGTACTTC. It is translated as CASSIDHGTSERYEQYF.

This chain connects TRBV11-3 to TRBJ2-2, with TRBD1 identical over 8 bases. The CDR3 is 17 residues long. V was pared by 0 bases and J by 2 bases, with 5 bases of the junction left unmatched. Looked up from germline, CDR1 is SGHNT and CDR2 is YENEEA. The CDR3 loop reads CASSLDRPGGNTGELFF. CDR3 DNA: TGTGCCAGCAGCTTAGATCGGCCAGGGGGCAACACCGGGGAGCTGTTTTTT.

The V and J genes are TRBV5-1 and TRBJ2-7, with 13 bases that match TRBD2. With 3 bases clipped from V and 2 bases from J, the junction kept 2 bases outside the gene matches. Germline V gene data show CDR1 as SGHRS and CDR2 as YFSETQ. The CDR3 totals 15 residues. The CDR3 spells CASSSGTSGTYEQYF. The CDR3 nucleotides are TGCGCCAGCAGCTCAGGGACTAGCGGGACCTACGAGCAGTACTTC.

CDR3 loop: CASSDSRQFNEKLFF. CDR3 DNA sequence: TGCGCCAGCAGTGATTCAAGACAGTTCAATGAAAAACTGTTTTTT. This chain uses TRBV10-2 with TRBJ1-4, with a possible D match to TRBD1 (5 bases). Germline V gives CDR1 WSHSY, CDR2 SAAADI. Trimming took off 3 bases at V and 5 bases at J, with 13 bases between the two ends. CDR3 length equals 15 residues.

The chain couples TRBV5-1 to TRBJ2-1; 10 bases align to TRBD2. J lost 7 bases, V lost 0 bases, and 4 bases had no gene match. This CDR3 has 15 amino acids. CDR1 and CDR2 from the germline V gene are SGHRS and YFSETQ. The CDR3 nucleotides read TGCGCCAGCAGCTTGGCGCTAGCGGGAGTGAATGAGCAGTTCTTC. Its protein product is CASSLALAGVNEQFF.

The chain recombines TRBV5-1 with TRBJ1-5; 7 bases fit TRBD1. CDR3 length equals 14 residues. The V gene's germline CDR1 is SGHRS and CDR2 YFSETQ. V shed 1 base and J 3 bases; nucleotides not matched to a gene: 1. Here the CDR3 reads CASSLTGVNQPQHF. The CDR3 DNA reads TGCGCCAGCAGCTTGACAGGGGTCAATCAGCCCCAGCATTTT.

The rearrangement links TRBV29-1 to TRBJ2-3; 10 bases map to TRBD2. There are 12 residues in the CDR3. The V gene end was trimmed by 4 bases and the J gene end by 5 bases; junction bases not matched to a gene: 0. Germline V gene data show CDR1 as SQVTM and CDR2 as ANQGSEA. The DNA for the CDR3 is TGCAGCGTTGGGACTAGCGGAGATACGCAGTATTTT. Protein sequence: CSVGTSGDTQYF.

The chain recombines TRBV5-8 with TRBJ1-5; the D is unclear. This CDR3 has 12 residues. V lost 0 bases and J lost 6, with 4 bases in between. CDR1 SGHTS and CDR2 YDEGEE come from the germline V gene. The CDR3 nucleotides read TGTGCCAGCAGCTTGGCGGGTCAGCCCCAGCATTTT. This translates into CASSLAGQPQHF. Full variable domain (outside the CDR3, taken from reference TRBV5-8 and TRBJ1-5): EAGVTQSPTHLIKTRGQQATLRCSPISGHTSVYWYQQALGLGLQFLLWYDEGEERNRGNFPPRFSGRQFPNYSSELNVNALELEDSALYLCASSLAGQPQHFGDGTRLSIL.

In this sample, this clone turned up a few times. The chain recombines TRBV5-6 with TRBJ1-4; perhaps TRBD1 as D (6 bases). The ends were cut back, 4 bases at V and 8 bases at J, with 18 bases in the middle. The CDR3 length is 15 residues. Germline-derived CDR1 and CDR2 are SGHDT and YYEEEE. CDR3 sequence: CASSPTGKQEEKLFF. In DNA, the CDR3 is TGTGCCAGCAGCCCGACAGGCAAGCAGGAGGAAAAACTGTTTTTT.

As DNA, the CDR3 is TGCGCCAGCAGCTTACACGACAGCCAAGAGACCCAGTACTTC. Protein sequence: CASSLHDSQETQYF. This chain uses TRBV5-1 with TRBJ2-5; D may be TRBD1 (5 bases). CDR3 length: 14 amino acids. V was cut by 2 bases and J by 1 base, with 9 bases left in between. Germline CDR1 SGHRS, CDR2 YFSETQ.

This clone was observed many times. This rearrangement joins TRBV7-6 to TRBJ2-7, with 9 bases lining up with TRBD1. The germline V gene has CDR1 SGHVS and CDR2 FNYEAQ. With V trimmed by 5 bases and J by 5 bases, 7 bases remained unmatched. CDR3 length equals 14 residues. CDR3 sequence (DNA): TGTGCCAGCAGCAGGGGACAGGGTATAGACGAGCAGTACTTC. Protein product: CASSRGQGIDEQYF.

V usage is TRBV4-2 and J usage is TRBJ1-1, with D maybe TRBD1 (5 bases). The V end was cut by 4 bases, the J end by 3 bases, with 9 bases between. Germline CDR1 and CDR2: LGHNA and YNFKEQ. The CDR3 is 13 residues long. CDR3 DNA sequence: TGTGCCAGCAGCCCGGGAGGGGACACTGAAGCTTTCTTT. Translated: CASSPGGDTEAFF.

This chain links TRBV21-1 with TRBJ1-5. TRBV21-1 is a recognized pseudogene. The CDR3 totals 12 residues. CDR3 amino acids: CASRISNQPQHF. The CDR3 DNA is TGTGCCAGCAGAATAAGCAATCAGCCCCAGCATTTT.

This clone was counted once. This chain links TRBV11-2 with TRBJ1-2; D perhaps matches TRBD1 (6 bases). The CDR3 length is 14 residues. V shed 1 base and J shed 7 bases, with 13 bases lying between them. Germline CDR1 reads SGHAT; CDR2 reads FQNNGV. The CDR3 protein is CASSLGGRGAGYTF. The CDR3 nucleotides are TGTGCCAGCAGCTTAGGGGGTCGGGGGGCTGGCTACACCTTC.